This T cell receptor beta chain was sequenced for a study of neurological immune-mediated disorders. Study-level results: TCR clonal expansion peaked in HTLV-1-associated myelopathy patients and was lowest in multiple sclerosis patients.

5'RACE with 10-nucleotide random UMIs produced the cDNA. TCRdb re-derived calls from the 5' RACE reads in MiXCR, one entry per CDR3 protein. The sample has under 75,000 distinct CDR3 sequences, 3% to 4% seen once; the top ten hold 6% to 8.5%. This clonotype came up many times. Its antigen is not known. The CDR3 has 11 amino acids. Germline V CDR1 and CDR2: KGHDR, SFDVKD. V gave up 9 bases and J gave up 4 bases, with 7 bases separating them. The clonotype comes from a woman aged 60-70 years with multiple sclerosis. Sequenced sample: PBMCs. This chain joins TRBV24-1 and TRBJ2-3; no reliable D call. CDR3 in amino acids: CATGVADTQYF. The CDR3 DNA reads TGTGCCACCGGAGTTGCAGATACGCAGTATTTT.